Listed below are T cell receptor beta chains from one sample, sequenced in a study of cytomegalovirus exposure and HLA in healthy donors. The repertoire was sequenced with immunoSEQ multiplex PCR; TCRdb's copy has only in-frame clones and lacks some. Among more than 85,000 clones listed, approximately 87% were seen once. The specimen was PBMCs. The receptors here all came from a man in his forties or fifties in good health and CMV-seronegative. The conserved cysteine and the conserved F or W are not part of the CDR3 here.

v_gene: TRBV14
j_gene: TRBJ2-7
CDR3aa: ASSQDSRGASSQY

v_gene: TRBV11-3
j_gene: TRBJ2-3
CDR3aa: ASSLDSTTDTQY

v_gene: TRBV5-4
j_gene: TRBJ1-2
CDR3aa: ASSLDVRNYGYT

v_gene: TRBV6-5
j_gene: TRBJ1-1
CDR3aa: ASNRGTGEAF

v_gene: TRBV25-1
j_gene: TRBJ1-1
CDR3aa: ASRGDQVNTEAF

v_gene: TRBV19
j_gene: TRBJ1-2
CDR3aa: ASIGERYGYT

v_gene: TRBV7-3
j_gene: TRBJ1-2
CDR3aa: ASSLDSSNYGYT

v_gene: TRBV7-2
j_gene: TRBJ2-4
CDR3aa: ASRLKASVPPLAKNIQY

v_gene: TRBV27
j_gene: TRBJ1-2
CDR3aa: ASSLEVGYGYT

v_gene: TRBV5-6
j_gene: TRBJ2-7
CDR3aa: ASRGWDRPIYEQY